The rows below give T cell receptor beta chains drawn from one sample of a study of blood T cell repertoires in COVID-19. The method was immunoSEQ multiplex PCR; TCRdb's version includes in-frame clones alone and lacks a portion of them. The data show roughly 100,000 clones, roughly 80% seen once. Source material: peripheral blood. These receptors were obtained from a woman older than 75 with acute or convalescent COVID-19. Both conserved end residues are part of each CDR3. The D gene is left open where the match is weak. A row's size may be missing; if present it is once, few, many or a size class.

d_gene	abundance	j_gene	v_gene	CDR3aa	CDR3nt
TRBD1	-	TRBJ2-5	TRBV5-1	CASRSTGGSVGETQYF	TGCGCCAGCAGATCGACAGGGGGCTCGGTCGGAGAGACCCAGTACTTC
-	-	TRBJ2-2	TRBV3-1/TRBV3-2	CASSQARGTNTGELFF	TGTGCCAGCAGCCAAGCTCGCGGGACGAACACCGGGGAGCTGTTTTTT
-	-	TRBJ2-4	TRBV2	CASSPLGKNIQYF	TGTGCCAGCAGTCCACTAGGCAAAAACATTCAGTACTTC
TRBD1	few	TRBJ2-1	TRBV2	CASRRTGRDEQFF	TGTGCCAGCAGGAGGACAGGGCGCGATGAGCAGTTCTTC
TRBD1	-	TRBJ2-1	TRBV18	CASSPRGTGGAYNEQFF	TGTGCCAGCTCACCACGCGGTACAGGGGGAGCCTACAATGAGCAGTTCTTC
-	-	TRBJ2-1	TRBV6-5	CASRLDGSSYNEQFF	TGTGCCAGCAGGTTAGATGGGAGCTCCTACAATGAGCAGTTCTTC
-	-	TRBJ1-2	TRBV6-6	CASIDATGLNFYGYTF	TGTGCCAGCATCGATGCCACAGGGCTCAATTTCTATGGCTACACCTTC
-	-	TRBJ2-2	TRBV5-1	CASSLDLSYTGELFF	TGCGCCAGCAGCTTGGACCTAAGTTACACCGGGGAGCTGTTTTTT
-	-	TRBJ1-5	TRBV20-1	CSASFGGEPQHF	TGCAGTGCTAGTTTCGGGGGAGAGCCCCAGCATTTT
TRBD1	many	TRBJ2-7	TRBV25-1	CASSRDRGVDEQYF	TGTGCCAGCAGTCGGGACAGGGGAGTAGACGAGCAGTACTTC
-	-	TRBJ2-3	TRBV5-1	CASSLGGQASTDTQYF	TGCGCCAGCAGCTTGGGTGGGCAAGCAAGCACAGATACGCAGTATTTT
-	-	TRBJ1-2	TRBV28	CATTGEGNYGYTF	TGTGCCACTACGGGGGAGGGAAACTATGGCTACACCTTC
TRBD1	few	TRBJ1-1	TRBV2	CASSYYRGTEAFF	TGTGCCAGCAGCTACTACAGGGGAACTGAAGCTTTCTTT
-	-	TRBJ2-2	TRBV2	CATTSDTFFGELFF	TGTGCCACTACTTCGGACACCTTCTTCGGGGAGCTGTTTTTT
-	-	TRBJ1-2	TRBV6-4	CASSVNLRGGYGYTF	TGTGCCAGCAGTGTCAACCTAAGGGGGGGCTATGGCTACACCTTC
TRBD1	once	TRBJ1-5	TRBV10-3	CAISANRGGQPQHF	TGTGCCATCAGTGCTAACAGGGGAGGACAGCCCCAGCATTTT
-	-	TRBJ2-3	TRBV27	CASSFEGKGTDTQYF	TGTGCCAGCAGTTTTGAGGGAAAGGGCACAGATACGCAGTATTTT
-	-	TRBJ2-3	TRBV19	CASTGGRGGTDTQYF	TGTGCCAGTACAGGGGGCAGGGGAGGGACAGATACGCAGTATTTT
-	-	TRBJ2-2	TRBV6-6	CASSYLGSPSTGELFF	TGTGCCAGCAGTTACCTGGGCTCCCCCTCTACCGGGGAGCTGTTTTTT
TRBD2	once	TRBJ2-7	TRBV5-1	CASSWTSGNYEQYF	TGCGCCAGCAGCTGGACTAGCGGAAACTACGAGCAGTACTTC
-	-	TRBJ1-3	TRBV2	CASRQGGGGNTIYF	TGTGCCAGCAGGCAGGGTGGAGGGGGAAACACCATATATTTT
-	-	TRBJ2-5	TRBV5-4	CASSKDGVIQETQYF	TGTGCCAGCAGCAAAGACGGGGTGATACAAGAGACCCAGTACTTC
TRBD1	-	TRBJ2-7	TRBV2	CASSVSPGQNYEQYF	TGTGCCAGCAGTGTAAGCCCGGGACAGAACTACGAGCAGTACTTC
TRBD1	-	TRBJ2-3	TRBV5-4	CASSLGQGRRMDTQYF	TGTGCCAGCAGCCTCGGACAGGGGAGGAGAATGGATACGCAGTATTTT
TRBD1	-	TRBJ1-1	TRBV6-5	CASSYRQGVEAFF	TGTGCCAGCAGTTATCGACAGGGGGTGGAAGCTTTCTTT
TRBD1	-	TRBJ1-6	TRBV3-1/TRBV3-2	CASRPDRGRSPLHF	TGTGCCAGCAGACCCGACAGGGGGAGATCACCCCTCCACTTT
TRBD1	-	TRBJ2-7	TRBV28	CASRSTGAGSYEQYF	TGTGCCAGCAGATCTACAGGGGCGGGCTCCTACGAGCAGTACTTC
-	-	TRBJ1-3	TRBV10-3	CAISEPAFNSGNTIYF	TGTGCCATCAGTGAACCAGCGTTTAACTCTGGAAACACCATATATTTT
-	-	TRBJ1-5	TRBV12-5	CASGRLGGASNQPQHF	TGTGCTAGTGGCCGCTTGGGGGGAGCGAGCAATCAGCCCCAGCATTTT
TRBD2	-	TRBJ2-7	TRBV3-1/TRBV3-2	CASSLNPLLAGGYEQYF	TGTGCCAGCAGCCTAAACCCCCTACTAGCGGGAGGCTACGAGCAGTACTTC
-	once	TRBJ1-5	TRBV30	CAWSLTGFSDQPQHF	TGTGCCTGGAGTCTGACAGGATTTTCCGATCAGCCCCAGCATTTT
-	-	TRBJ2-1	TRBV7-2	CASSGQYNEQFF	TGTGCCAGCAGCGGACAGTACAATGAGCAGTTCTTC
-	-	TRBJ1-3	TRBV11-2	CASSLGGRNTIYF	TGTGCCAGCAGCTTAGGCGGCAGAAACACCATATATTTT
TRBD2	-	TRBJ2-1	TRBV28	CASSLSLAGDGFF	TGTGCCAGCAGTTTATCTCTAGCGGGAGATGGGTTCTTC
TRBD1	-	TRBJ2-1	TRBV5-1	CASSFGTGGHNEQFF	TGCGCCAGCAGCTTTGGGACAGGGGGTCACAATGAGCAGTTCTTC
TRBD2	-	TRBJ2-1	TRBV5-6	CASILAGGAYNEQFF	TGTGCCAGCATTCTAGCGGGAGGGGCGTACAATGAGCAGTTCTTC
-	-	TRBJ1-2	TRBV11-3	CASSLGPNYGYTF	TGTGCCAGCAGTTTGGGCCCAAACTATGGCTACACCTTC
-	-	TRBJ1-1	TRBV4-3	CASSQERQLNTEAFF	TGCGCCAGCAGCCAAGAAAGACAACTGAACACTGAAGCTTTCTTT
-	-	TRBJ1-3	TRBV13	CASGGISGNTIYF	TGTGCCAGCGGCGGTATCTCTGGAAACACCATATATTTT
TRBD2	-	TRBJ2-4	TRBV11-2	CASSTSTSALNIQYF	TGTGCCAGCAGCACGTCGACTAGCGCCCTAAACATTCAGTACTTC
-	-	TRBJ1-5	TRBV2	CASSEASGTSDRPQHF	TGTGCCAGCAGTGAAGCCTCCGGGACATCGGATCGGCCCCAGCATTTT
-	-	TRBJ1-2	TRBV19	CASSIGGGYTF	TGTGCCAGTAGTATCGGGGGTGGCTACACCTTC
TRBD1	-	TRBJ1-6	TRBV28	CASRDRVQSPLHF	TGTGCCAGCAGAGACAGGGTTCAGTCACCCCTCCACTTT